In this sample, the clone carrying this TCR beta chain turned up many times. Its antigen is still unknown. The data derive from a study of T cells in Graves' hyperthyroidism and ophthalmopathy. Stable Graves' hyperthyroidism meant no ophthalmopathy progression within 18 months. Diagnosis relied on clinical symptoms, serum thyroxine and TRAb, thyroid ultrasound and orbital computed tomography. This CDR3 has 15 amino acids. CDR1 MGHRA and CDR2 YSYEKL come from the germline V gene. Trimming stripped 0 bases from V and 2 bases from J, with 11 bases between. RNA transcripts yielded amplified TCR beta CDR3 regions. When the TCR CDR3 underwent first-round RT-PCR, the HTBI primer set was used. In TCRdb, the multiplex PCR reads were re-called with MiXCR into one record per CDR3 protein. The sample shows roughly 570,000 distinct CDR3 sequences, roughly 46% of them seen only once. Study findings and constraints: Model predictions of ophthalmopathy came a median around 6.5 months before onset. Using 13 V-J features, a model discriminated ophthalmopathy from stable hyperthyroidism.

Sequenced material: peripheral blood or thyroid tissue (not recorded which). This TCR derives from a woman aged 18-29 years with Graves' hyperthyroidism. The rearrangement uses TRBV4-1 and TRBJ2-7; D gene ambiguous. For the CDR3, the DNA is TGCGCCAGCAGCCAAGATCCGGGTTCTACCTACGAGCAGTACTTC. Amino acid sequence: CASSQDPGSTYEQYF.